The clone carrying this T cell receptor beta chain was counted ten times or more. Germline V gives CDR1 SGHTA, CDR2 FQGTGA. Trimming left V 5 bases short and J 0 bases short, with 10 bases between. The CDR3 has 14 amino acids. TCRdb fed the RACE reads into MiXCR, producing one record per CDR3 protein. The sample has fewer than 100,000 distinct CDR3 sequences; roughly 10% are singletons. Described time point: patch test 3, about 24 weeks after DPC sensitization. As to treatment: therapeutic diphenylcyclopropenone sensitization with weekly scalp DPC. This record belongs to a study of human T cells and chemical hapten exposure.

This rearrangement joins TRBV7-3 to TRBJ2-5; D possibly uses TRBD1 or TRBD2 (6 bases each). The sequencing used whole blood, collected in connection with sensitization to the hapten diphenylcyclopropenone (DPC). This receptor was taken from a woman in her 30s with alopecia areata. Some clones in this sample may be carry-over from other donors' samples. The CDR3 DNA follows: TGTGCCAGCAGCGGTGGGGGGCACCAAGAGACCCAGTACTTC. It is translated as CASSGGGHQETQYF.